The text below deals with one T cell receptor beta chain. Its antigen is undetermined. This sample was taken from a study of shared clonotypes between healthy human individuals. Study-wide results and limits: The genetic and exposure-history diversity represented was limited by few donors.

Repertoires were generated with immunoSEQ multiplex PCR, while TCRdb's copy carries only in-frame clones and drops some. In the table there are roughly 1,100,000 clones, around 74% of which are singletons. Germline trimming cut 0 bases from V and 6 bases from J; bases unmatched to any gene: 3. The CDR3 is 15 amino acids. The germline V gene has CDR1 MGHDK and CDR2 SYGVNS. The rearrangement links TRBV25-1 to TRBJ2-1, with 9 bases matching TRBD1. The source is a man aged 18-30 years in good health. The sample comprised memory CD4+ T cells sorted from blood. Subset here: CD45RA-negative fraction. The CDR3 is CASSEYKGQGNEQFF. DNA of the CDR3: TGTGCCAGCAGTGAATATAAGGGACAGGGCAATGAGCAGTTCTTC.